Following are 10 T cell receptor beta chains from one sample sequenced in a study of cytomegalovirus exposure and HLA in healthy donors. Both 60 Vbeta primers and 13 Jbeta primers went into the PCR. Only in-frame clones appear in the TCRdb table, and some are missing; sequencing was by immunoSEQ multiplex PCR. This table holds 150,000 or so clones, over 65% found once. Sequenced material: PBMCs. The receptor set was obtained from a man between 18 and 29 years old in good health and CMV-seropositive.

This clone has a handful of counts. V is TRBV11-2 and J is TRBJ2-7; tentative D call: TRBD2 (6 bases). The V and J ends lost 3 bases and 0 bases respectively, with 9 bases between them. This CDR3 region has 14 residues. Per the germline V gene, CDR1 is SGHAT and CDR2 is FQNNGV. DNA of the CDR3: TGTGCCAGCAGCTTGGAGGGTGTCTCCTACGAGCAGTACGTC. It codes for CASSLEGVSYEQYV.

The chain joins TRBV27 to TRBJ2-1; perhaps TRBD2 as D (5 bases). The V end lost 3 bases, the J end lost 0 bases, and 9 bases lay between the germline ends. Germline V gene data show CDR1 as MNHEY and CDR2 as SMNVEV (reference sequence). The CDR3 spans 15 residues. CDR3: CASSFEGISYNEQFF. In DNA, the CDR3 is TGTGCCAGCAGTTTTGAGGGTATCTCCTACAATGAGCAGTTCTTC.

The J gene is TRBJ1-1, the V gene TRBV11-2; the D gene is possibly TRBD1 (6 bases). This CDR3 is 14 amino acids long. Germline V lookup: CDR1 SGHAT, CDR2 FQNNGV. The V end was cut by 5 bases, the J end by 1 base, with 11 bases between. The CDR3 nucleotides read TGTGCCAGCAGCCTGCAGGGGCGGAACACTGAAGCTTTCTTT. Residues: CASSLQGRNTEAFF.

This clone counts as medium-sized. The chain carries TRBV6-5 and TRBJ2-1; 9 bases match TRBD2. V was clipped by 7 bases and J by 10 bases; unmatched bases: 14. The CDR3 totals 15 residues. From germline, CDR1 is MNHEY and CDR2 SVGAGI. CDR3 loop: CASNPAGGAVGEQFF. The CDR3 DNA follows: TGTGCCAGCAATCCCGCGGGGGGGGCCGTCGGGGAGCAGTTCTTC.

The chain uses TRBV5-1 and TRBJ1-1, with a possible D match to TRBD1 (6 bases). Germline loops: CDR1 SGHRS, CDR2 YFSETQ. The CDR3 extends over 13 amino acids. The germline V and J ends were trimmed by 3 bases and 10 bases, with 16 bases remaining between them. CDR3 amino acids: CASSWRSGDVAFF. The CDR3 region has the DNA TGCGCCAGCAGCTGGAGATCAGGGGACGTAGCTTTCTTT. Full variable domain (missing parts from reference TRBV5-1 and TRBJ1-1): KAGVTQTPRYLIKTRGQQVTLSCSPISGHRSVSWYQQTPGQGLQFLFEYFSETQRNKGNFPGRFSGRQFSNSRSEMNVSTLELGDSALYLCASSWRSGDVAFFGQGTRLTVV.

This clone was seen a few times. This rearrangement joins TRBV15 to TRBJ2-3; D unresolved. CDR1 is LNHNV, CDR2 YYDKDF, per germline (reference sequence). The CDR3 loop spans 14 amino acids. The V end lost 1 base, the J end lost 4 bases, and 9 bases lay between the germline ends. CDR3 residues: CATSRVEVPDTQYF. CDR3 coding DNA: TGTGCCACCAGCAGAGTAGAGGTTCCAGATACGCAGTATTTT.

The J gene is TRBJ1-1, the V gene TRBV28, with 7 positions matching TRBD1. CDR1 is MDHEN and CDR2 is SYDVKM in the germline V gene. The CDR3 contains 14 residues. The V segment lost 4 bases and the J segment 4 bases; nucleotides outside the gene matches: 6. CDR3 region: CASSYLTGRTEAFF. CDR3 nucleotide sequence: TGTGCCAGCAGTTACTTGACAGGGCGCACTGAAGCTTTCTTT.

This clone has only a few counts. This sequence joins TRBV13 and TRBJ2-3, with TRBD1 identical over 7 bases. V lost 6 bases, J lost 4 bases, and 4 bases stayed unmatched. The CDR3 is 13 residues long. Germline V gives CDR1 PRHDT, CDR2 FYEKMQ (reference sequence). The CDR3 DNA reads as TGTGCCAGCAGTCGCACAGGGGCAGATACGCAGTATTTT. This gives the protein CASSRTGADTQYF. Drawing the rest from reference TRBV13 and TRBJ2-3, the complete variable domain is AAGVIQSPRHLIKEKRETATLKCYPIPRHDTVYWYQQGPGQDPQFLISFYEKMQSDKGSIPDRFSAQQFSDYHSELNMSSLELGDSALYFCASSRTGADTQYFGPGTRLTVL.

This chain joins TRBV5-6 and TRBJ2-1; TRBD2 matches at 10 bases. The CDR3 is 18 residues long. J gave up 5 bases and V 2 bases, and 13 bases lay outside the gene matches. Germline CDR1 SGHDT, CDR2 YYEEEE. This chain's CDR3 is CASSLLWLAGVSHNEQFF. CDR3 coding DNA: TGTGCCAGCAGCTTACTGTGGCTAGCGGGAGTATCGCACAATGAGCAGTTCTTC.

The chain employs TRBV7-3 and TRBJ2-2, with 8 bases lining up with TRBD1. V lost 1 base and J lost 6; bases outside the gene matches: 4. The CDR3 totals 15 residues. CDR1 is SGHTA, CDR2 FQGTGA, per germline. CDR3 DNA sequence: TGTGCCAGCAGCTTAAGACAGGGGAGCGCCGGGGAGCTGTTTTTT. This encodes CASSLRQGSAGELFF.